Shown below are 10 T cell receptor beta chains from a single sample sequenced in a study of cytomegalovirus exposure and HLA in healthy donors. PCR was performed using 60 Vbeta and 13 Jbeta primers. The protocol was immunoSEQ multiplex PCR, while the TCRdb copy is restricted to in-frame clones and leaves out a portion. The repertoire holds about 160,000 clones, 70% to 90% seen once, with less than 2.5% in the top ten. Sequenced input: PBMCs. The source is a male donor in good health and CMV-seronegative.

The chain combines TRBV9 with TRBJ1-1, with 8 bases aligning to TRBD1. Per the germline V gene, CDR1 is SGDLS and CDR2 is YYNGEE. This CDR3 is built from 16 residues. With 0 bases clipped from V and 0 bases from J, the junction kept 4 bases outside the gene matches. The CDR3 DNA sequence: TGTGCCAGCAGCGTAGGACAGGGGCCGGTGAACACTGAAGCTTTCTTT. This codes for CASSVGQGPVNTEAFF.

CDR3 nucleotide sequence: TGTGCCAGCAGTTACCTACCTGACAGTTCCTACGAGCAGTACTTC. Amino acid sequence: CASSYLPDSSYEQYF. The gene calls are TRBV6-5 and TRBJ2-5; D is perhaps TRBD1 (5 bases). The J call may be wrong; the DNA end is better matched by TRBJ2-7. The CDR3 totals 15 residues. CDR1 and CDR2 from the germline V gene are MNHEY and SVGAGI.

V is TRBV6-4 and J is TRBJ1-1, with a possible D match to TRBD1 (5 bases). The CDR3 has 10 residues. Trimming shortened V by 11 bases and J by 8 bases, and 12 bases separated the two germline ends. Germline CDR1 is MRHNA and CDR2 is SNTAGT. The DNA of the CDR3 is TGTGCCGTAGGGAAGGGGGAAGCTTTCTTT. Protein: CAVGKGEAFF.

This clone was observed once. The chain recombines TRBV7-8 with TRBJ2-3; maybe TRBD2 (7 bases). Germline CDR1 SGHVS, CDR2 FQNEAQ. This CDR3 is 16 amino acids long. Trimming took 1 base from V and 2 from J, leaving 13 bases between them. CDR3 bases: TGTGCCAGCAGCTTAGTGGTCGGGGGGCACACAGATACGCAGTATTTT. Protein product: CASSLVVGGHTDTQYF. The full variable domain, rest sourced from reference TRBV7-8 and TRBJ2-3, is GAGVSQSPRYKVAKRGQDVALRCDPISGHVSLFWYQQALGQGPEFLTYFQNEAQLDKSGLPSDRFFAERPEGSVSTLKIQRTQQEDSAVYLCASSLVVGGHTDTQYFGPGTRLTVL.

The chain joins TRBV9 to TRBJ2-5; no clear D. The germline V gene has CDR1 SGDLS and CDR2 YYNGEE. V shed 4 bases and J shed 0 bases, with 7 bases lying between them. The CDR3 totals 13 residues. The CDR3 sequence: CASSPLYQETQYF. As DNA, the CDR3 is TGTGCCAGCAGCCCCCTGTACCAAGAGACCCAGTACTTC.

The genes are TRBV11-1 and TRBJ2-7; TRBD1 is a possible D gene (6 bases). Trimming cost V 4 bases and J 6 bases, with 10 bases left between them. There are 12 residues in the CDR3. In germline, CDR1 is SGHAT, CDR2 FQDESV (reference sequence). CDR3 amino acids: CASSSGVGEQYF. DNA for the CDR3: TGTGCCAGCAGCTCAGGGGTTGGCGAGCAGTACTTC. The variable domain in full, completed from reference TRBV11-1 and TRBJ2-7, reads EAEVAQSPRYKITEKSQAVAFWCDPISGHATLYWYRQILGQGPELLVQFQDESVVDDSQLPKDRFSAERLKGVDSTLKIQPAELGDSAMYLCASSSGVGEQYFGPGTRLTVT.

The chain links TRBV29-1 to TRBJ2-7; D is undetermined. V dropped 4 bases and J dropped 3 bases, with 13 bases sitting between them. This CDR3 is built from 13 residues. Germline-derived CDR1 and CDR2 are SQVTM and ANQGSEA. The CDR3 coding sequence is TGCAGCGTTGCGGTGTCTCTAAACTACGAGCAGTACTTC. This translates into CSVAVSLNYEQYF.

This rearrangement joins TRBV10-3 to TRBJ1-4, with TRBD1 identical over 8 bases. Germline trimming cut 10 bases from V and 0 bases from J; bases unmatched to any gene: 4. CDR3 length: 14 residues. Per the germline V gene, CDR1 is ENHRY and CDR2 is SYGVKD. The CDR3 DNA reads as TGTGCCACCACGACAGGGGCAACTAATGAAAAACTGTTTTTT. Protein product: CATTTGATNEKLFF.

The chain has TRBV7-9 and TRBJ2-7, with a weak D call TRBD2 (6 bases). Germline CDR1 SEHNR, CDR2 FQNEAQ (reference sequence). The CDR3 sequence is 14 residues long. V was pared by 4 bases and J by 2 bases, with 12 bases between. CDR3 amino acids: CASSSGGATYEQYF. The DNA of the CDR3 is TGTGCCAGCAGCTCGGGCGGGGCAACCTACGAGCAGTACTTC. The complete variable domain, with remaining parts taken from reference TRBV7-9 and TRBJ2-7, reads DTGVSQNPRHKITKRGQNVTFRCDPISEHNRLYWYRQTLGQGPEFLTYFQNEAQLEKSRLLSDRFSAERPKGSFSTLEIQRTEQGDSAMYLCASSSGGATYEQYFGPGTRLTVT.

This chain connects TRBV6-1 to TRBJ1-2; a possible D gene is TRBD1 (5 bases). The CDR3 has 13 residues. The V end was cut by 1 base, the J end by 5 bases, with 8 bases between. Germline CDR1 and CDR2: MNHNS and SASEGT. Here the CDR3 reads CASSEGGEYGYTF. The CDR3 DNA sequence: TGTGCCAGCAGTGAAGGGGGGGAATATGGCTACACCTTC.